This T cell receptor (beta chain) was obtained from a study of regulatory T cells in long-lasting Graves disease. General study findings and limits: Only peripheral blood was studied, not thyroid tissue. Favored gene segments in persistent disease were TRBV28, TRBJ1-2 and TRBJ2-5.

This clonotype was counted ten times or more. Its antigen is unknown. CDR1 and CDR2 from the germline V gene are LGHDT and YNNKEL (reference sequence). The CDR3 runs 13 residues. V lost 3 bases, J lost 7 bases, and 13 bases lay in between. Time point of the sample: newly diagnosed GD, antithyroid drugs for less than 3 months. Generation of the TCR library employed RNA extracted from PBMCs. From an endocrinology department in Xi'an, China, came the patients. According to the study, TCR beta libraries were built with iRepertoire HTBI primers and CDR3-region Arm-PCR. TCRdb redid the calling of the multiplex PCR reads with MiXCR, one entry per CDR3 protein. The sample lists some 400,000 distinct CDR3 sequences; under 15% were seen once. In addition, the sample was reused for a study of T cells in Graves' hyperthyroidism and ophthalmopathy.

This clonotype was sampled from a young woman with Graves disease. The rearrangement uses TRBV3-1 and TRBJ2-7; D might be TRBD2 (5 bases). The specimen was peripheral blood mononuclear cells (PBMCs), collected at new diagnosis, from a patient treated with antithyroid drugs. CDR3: CASSHSLSGEQYF. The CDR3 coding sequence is TGTGCCAGCAGCCACAGCCTCTCGGGAGAGCAGTACTTC.